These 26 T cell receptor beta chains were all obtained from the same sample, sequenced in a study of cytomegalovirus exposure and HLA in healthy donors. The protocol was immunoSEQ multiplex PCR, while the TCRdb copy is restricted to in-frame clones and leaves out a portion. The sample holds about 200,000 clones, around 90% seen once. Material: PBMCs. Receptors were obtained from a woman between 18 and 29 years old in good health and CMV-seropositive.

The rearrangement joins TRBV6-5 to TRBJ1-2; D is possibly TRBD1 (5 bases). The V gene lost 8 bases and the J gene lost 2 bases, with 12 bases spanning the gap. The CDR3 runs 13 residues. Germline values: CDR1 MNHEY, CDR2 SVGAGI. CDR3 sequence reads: CASRRQRNYGYTF. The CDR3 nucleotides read TGTGCCAGCCGGAGACAGAGGAACTATGGCTACACCTTC.

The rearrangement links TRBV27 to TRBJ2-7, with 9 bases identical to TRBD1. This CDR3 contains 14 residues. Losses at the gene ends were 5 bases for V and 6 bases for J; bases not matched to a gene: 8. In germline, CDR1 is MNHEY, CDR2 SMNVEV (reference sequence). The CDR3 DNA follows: TGTGCCAGCAGTCAAACCGGACAGGGGCCCGAGCAGTACTTC. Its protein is CASSQTGQGPEQYF.

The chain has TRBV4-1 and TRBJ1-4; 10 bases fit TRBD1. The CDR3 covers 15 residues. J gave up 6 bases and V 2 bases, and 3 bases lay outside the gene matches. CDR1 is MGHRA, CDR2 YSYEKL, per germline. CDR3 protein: CASSQSGTGDEKLFF. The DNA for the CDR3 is TGCGCCAGCAGCCAATCCGGGACAGGGGATGAAAAACTGTTTTTT.

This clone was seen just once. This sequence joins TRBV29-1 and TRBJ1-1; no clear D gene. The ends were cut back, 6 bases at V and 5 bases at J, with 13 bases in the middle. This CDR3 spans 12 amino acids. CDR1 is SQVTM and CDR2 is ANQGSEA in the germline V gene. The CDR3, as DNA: TGCAGCGTCCCGGAGGGAGAAACTGAAGCTTTCTTT. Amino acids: CSVPEGETEAFF.

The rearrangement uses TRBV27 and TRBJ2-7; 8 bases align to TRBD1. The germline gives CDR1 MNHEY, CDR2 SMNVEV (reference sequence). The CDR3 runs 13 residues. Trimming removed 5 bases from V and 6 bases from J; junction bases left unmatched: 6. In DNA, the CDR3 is TGTGCCAGCAGTCTGAGGACAGGGCGCGAGCAGTACTTC. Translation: CASSLRTGREQYF.

CDR3: CASSIVGGQGGEDTQYF. The CDR3 DNA sequence: TGTGCCAGTAGTATAGTAGGAGGCCAGGGAGGGGAAGATACGCAGTATTTT. The chain has TRBV19 and TRBJ2-3, with 7 bases aligning to TRBD2. J gave up 5 bases and V 1 base, and 12 bases lay outside the gene matches. Germline values: CDR1 LNHDA, CDR2 SQIVND (reference sequence). The length of the CDR3 is 17 residues.

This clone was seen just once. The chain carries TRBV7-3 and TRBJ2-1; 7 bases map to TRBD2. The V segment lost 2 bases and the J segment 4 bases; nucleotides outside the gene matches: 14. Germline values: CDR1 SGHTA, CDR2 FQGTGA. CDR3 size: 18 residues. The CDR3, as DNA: TGTGCCAGCAGCTTATCTCCCATTCTAGCGGAGGATTACAATGAGCAGTTCTTC. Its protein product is CASSLSPILAEDYNEQFF.

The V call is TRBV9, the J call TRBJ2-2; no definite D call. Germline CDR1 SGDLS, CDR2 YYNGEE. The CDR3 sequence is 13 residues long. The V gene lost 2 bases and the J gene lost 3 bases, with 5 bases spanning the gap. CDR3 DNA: TGTGCCAGCAGCGTTGTAGACACCGGGGAGCTGTTTTTT. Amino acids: CASSVVDTGELFF.

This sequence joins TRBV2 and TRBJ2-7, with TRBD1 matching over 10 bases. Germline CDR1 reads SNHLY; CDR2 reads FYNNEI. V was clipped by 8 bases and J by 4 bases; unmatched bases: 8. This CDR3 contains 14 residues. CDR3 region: CASAWTGGLYEQYF. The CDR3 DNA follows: TGTGCCAGCGCTTGGACAGGGGGTTTGTACGAGCAGTACTTC.

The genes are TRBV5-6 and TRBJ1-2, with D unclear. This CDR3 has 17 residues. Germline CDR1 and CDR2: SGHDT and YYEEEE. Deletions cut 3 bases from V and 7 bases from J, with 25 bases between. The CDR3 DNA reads TGTGCCAGCAGCTCCACTCGATACCTAGGTCGTAAGAGTGGCTACACCTTC. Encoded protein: CASSSTRYLGRKSGYTF. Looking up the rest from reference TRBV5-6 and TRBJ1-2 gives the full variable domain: DAGVTQSPTHLIKTRGQQVTLRCSPKSGHDTVSWYQQALGQGPQFIFQYYEEEERQRGNFPDRFSGHQFPNYSSELNVNALLLGDSALYLCASSSTRYLGRKSGYTFGSGTRLTVV.

CDR3 in amino acids: CASRSGSGTGELFF. The CDR3 DNA sequence: TGTGCCAGCAGAAGCGGGAGTGGGACCGGGGAGCTGTTTTTT. The V and J genes are TRBV2 and TRBJ2-2; 8 nucleotides agree with TRBD2. The CDR3 contains 14 residues. Germline V gives CDR1 SNHLY, CDR2 FYNNEI. Unmatched junction bases numbered 5, after V lost 6 bases and J lost 5 bases.

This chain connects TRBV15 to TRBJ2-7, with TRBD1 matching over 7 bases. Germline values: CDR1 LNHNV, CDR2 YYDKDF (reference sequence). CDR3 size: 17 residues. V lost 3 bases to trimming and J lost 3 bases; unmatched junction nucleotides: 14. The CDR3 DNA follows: TGTGCCACCAGCAGCGGACGACAGGGTGGGATGAGCTACGAGCAGTACTTC. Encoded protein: CATSSGRQGGMSYEQYF.

Here the CDR3 reads CASSVHLDSFSGNTIYF. The CDR3 region has the DNA TGTGCCAGCAGCGTCCACCTAGACAGTTTCTCTGGAAACACCATATATTTT. The chain is built from TRBV9 and TRBJ1-3; a weak D match, TRBD1 (5 bases). Trimming took 2 bases from V and 0 from J, leaving 15 bases between them. Germline V gene lookup returns CDR1 SGDLS and CDR2 YYNGEE. The CDR3 is made up of 17 amino acids.

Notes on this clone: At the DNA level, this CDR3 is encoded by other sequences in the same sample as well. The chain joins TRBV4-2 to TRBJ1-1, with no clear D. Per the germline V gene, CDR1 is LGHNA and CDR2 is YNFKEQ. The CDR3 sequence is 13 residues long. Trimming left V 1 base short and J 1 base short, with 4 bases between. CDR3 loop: CASSQGGNTEAFF. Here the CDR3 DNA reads TGTGCCAGCAGCCAAGGAGGGAACACTGAAGCTTTCTTT.

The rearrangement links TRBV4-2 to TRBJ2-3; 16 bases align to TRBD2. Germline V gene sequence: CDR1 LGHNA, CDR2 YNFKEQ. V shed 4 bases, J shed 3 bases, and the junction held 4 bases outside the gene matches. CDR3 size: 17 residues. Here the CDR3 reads CASSRGTSGGGTDTQYF. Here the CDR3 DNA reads TGTGCCAGCAGCCGCGGGACTAGCGGGGGGGGGACAGATACGCAGTATTTT.

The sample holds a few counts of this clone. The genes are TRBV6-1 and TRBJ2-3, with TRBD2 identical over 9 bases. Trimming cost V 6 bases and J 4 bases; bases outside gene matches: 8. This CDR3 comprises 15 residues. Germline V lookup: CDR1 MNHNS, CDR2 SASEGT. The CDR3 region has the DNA TGTGCCAGCAGCCCCCTGGCGGGAGGGCCAGATACGCAGTATTTT. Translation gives CASSPLAGGPDTQYF.

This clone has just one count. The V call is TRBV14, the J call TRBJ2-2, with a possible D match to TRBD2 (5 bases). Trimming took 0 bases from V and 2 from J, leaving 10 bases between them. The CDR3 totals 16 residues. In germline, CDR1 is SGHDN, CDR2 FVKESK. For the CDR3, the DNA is TGTGCCAGCAGCCAAGAGTTAGCGCGAAACACCGGGGAGCTGTTTTTT. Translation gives CASSQELARNTGELFF.

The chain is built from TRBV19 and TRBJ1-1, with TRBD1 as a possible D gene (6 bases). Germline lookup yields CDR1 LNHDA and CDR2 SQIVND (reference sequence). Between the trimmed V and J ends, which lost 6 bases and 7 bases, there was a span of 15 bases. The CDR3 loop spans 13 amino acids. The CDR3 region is CASRGTGYDEAFF. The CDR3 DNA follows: TGTGCCAGTAGGGGTACAGGGTATGATGAAGCTTTCTTT.

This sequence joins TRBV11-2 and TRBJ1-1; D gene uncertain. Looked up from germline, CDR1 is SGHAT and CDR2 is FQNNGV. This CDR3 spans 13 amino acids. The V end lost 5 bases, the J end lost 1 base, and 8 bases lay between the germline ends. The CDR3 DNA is TGTGCCAGCAGCCTGAACAGGAACACTGAAGCTTTCTTT. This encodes CASSLNRNTEAFF.

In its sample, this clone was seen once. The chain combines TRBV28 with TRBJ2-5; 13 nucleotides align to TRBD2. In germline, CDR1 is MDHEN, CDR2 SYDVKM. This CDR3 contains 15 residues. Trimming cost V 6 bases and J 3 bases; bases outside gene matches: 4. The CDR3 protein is CASRRTSGSEETQYF. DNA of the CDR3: TGTGCCAGCAGAAGGACTAGCGGGAGCGAAGAGACCCAGTACTTC.

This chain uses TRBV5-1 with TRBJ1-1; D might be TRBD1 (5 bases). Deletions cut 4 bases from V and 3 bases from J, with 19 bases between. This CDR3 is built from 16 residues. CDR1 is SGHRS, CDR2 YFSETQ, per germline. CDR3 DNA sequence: TGCGCCAGCAGCCCCTCCCCAGGGTATGCGGACACTGAAGCTTTCTTT. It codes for CASSPSPGYADTEAFF.

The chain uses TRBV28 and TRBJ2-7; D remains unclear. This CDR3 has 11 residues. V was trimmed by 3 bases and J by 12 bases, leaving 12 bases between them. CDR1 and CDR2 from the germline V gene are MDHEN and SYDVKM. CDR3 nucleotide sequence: TGTGCCAGCAGTTTCAACCAGGAAACGTACTTC. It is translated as CASSFNQETYF.

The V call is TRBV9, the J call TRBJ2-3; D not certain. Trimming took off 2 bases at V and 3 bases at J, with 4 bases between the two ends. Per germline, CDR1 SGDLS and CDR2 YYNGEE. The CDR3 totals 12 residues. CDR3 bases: TGTGCCAGCAGCGTTATGACAGATACGCAGTATTTT. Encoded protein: CASSVMTDTQYF.

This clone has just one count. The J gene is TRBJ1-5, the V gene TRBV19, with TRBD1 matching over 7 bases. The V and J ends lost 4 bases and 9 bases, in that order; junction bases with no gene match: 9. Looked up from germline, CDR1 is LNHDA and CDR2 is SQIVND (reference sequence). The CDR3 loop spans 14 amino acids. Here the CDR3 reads CASSRGGQPGPQHF. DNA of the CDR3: TGTGCCAGTAGTAGAGGGGGCCAACCGGGGCCCCAGCATTTT.

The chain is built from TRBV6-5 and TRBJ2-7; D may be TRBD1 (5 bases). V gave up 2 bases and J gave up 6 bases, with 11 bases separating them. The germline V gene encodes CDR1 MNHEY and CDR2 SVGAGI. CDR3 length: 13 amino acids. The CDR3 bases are TGTGCCAGCAGTTACGCCAGGGCCTCCGAGCAGTACTTC. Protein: CASSYARASEQYF.

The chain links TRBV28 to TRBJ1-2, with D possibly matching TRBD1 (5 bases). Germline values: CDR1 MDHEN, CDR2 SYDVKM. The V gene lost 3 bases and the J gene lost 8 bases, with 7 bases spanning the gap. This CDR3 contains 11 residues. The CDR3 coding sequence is TGTGCCAGCAGTTTGGACACGGGCTACACCTTC. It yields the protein CASSLDTGYTF.